Listed below are T cell receptor beta chains from one sample, sequenced in a study of T cell responses to AZD1222 COVID-19 vaccine. Produced via immunoSEQ multiplex PCR; TCRdb's table is partial and in-frame only. The table shows some 130,000 clones, with around nine tenths occurring only once. Sequenced here: peripheral blood, sampled on day 0 of AZD1222 vaccination. The source of these receptors is an adult in good health. Each CDR3 is given with its conserved first and last residue. Fields, in order: V gene, J gene, clone size, D gene, CDR3 DNA, CDR3 protein. A D gene is named only where the DNA matches it firmly. Part of the rows lack a size; the others show once, few, many or a class for expanded clones.

>TRBV2|TRBJ1-2|few|NA
TGTGCCAGCAGCTCGACCCCTAGGGGGGAAGGCTACACCTTC
CASSSTPRGEGYTF
>TRBV6-6|TRBJ2-2|NA|NA
TGTGCCAGCAGTCCTCAGGGGCCGGGCACCGGGGAGCTGTTTTTT
CASSPQGPGTGELFF
>TRBV5-1|TRBJ2-1|NA|NA
TGCGCCAGCAGAACTGGACAGGGGACTAGCTTGATTCTCTCCTACAATGAGCAGTTCTTC
CASRTGQGTSLILSYNEQFF
>TRBV27|TRBJ1-1|NA|NA
TGTGCCAGCAGAGGTACGCAGGGCAGGGGAACTGAAGCTTTCTTT
CASRGTQGRGTEAFF
>TRBV27|TRBJ2-1|once|NA
TGTGCCAGCAGTTTCCGCCTTTTCGGGAGCTACAATGAGCAGTTCTTC
CASSFRLFGSYNEQFF
>TRBV4-1|TRBJ1-1|NA|NA
TGCGCCAGCAGCCCTCGACAGGCCTGGGACACTGAAGCTTTCTTT
CASSPRQAWDTEAFF
>TRBV29-1|TRBJ2-1|NA|NA
TGCAGCGATGGGGGGCAGGGCTATGAGCAGTTCTTC
CSDGGQGYEQFF
>TRBV24-1|TRBJ2-3|NA|NA
TGTGCCACGGGAGGACAGTCTAGCACAGATACGCAGTATTTT
CATGGQSSTDTQYF
>TRBV5-1|TRBJ1-5|NA|NA
TGCGCCAGCAGCCCCGGGGAGGGCTCCCATCAGCCCCAGCATTTT
CASSPGEGSHQPQHF
>TRBV11-2|TRBJ1-3|NA|TRBD1
TGTGCCAGCAGCTCGGGACAGACCAAAGCTGGAAACACCATATATTTT
CASSSGQTKAGNTIYF
>TRBV10-2|TRBJ1-1|once|TRBD1
TGCGCCAGCAGACGGACAGGGGAGTTGGTAACTTTCTTT
CASRRTGELVTFF
>TRBV7-9|TRBJ2-1|NA|NA
TGTGCCAGCAGCCCTCTTGGACTACGAATTTACAATGAGCAGTTCTTC
CASSPLGLRIYNEQFF
>TRBV7-3|TRBJ2-2|once|NA
TGTGCCAGCAGCTTAGGGGGCGGGAAGAACACCGGGGAGCTGTTTTTT
CASSLGGGKNTGELFF
>TRBV12-3/TRBV12-4|TRBJ1-1|NA|TRBD1
TGTGCCAGCAGACAAGGGACAGCCACTGAAGCTTTCTTT
CASRQGTATEAFF
>TRBV28|TRBJ1-4|NA|NA
TGTGCCAGCAAACCTAGTAAGGGGCGTATAACTAATGAAAAACTGTTTTTT
CASKPSKGRITNEKLFF
>TRBV5-1|TRBJ2-7|NA|TRBD1
TGCGCCAGCAGCTTACGGACAGGGAGCTCCTACGAGCAGTACTTC
CASSLRTGSSYEQYF
>TRBV30|TRBJ1-5|NA|NA
TGTGCCTGGAGTGTACGAGGGGGAGTGGGTAACAATCAGCCCCAGCATTTT
CAWSVRGGVGNNQPQHF
>TRBV6-5|TRBJ2-7|NA|TRBD1
TGTGCCAGCAGTTCCCGGACAGGGGTAAACTACGAGCAGTACTTC
CASSSRTGVNYEQYF
>TRBV28|TRBJ1-2|NA|NA
TGTGCCAGCTGCTCCTCAGGGGCAGGGAGACTAAACTATGGCTACACCTTC
CASCSSGAGRLNYGYTF
>TRBV18|TRBJ2-1|NA|TRBD2
TGTGCCAGCTCACCCCTTACTAGCGTGGTCGGTAAAAATGAGCAGTTCTTC
CASSPLTSVVGKNEQFF
>TRBV5-6|TRBJ1-3|once|TRBD1
TGTGCCAGCCTCCGACAGGGCCTTAACTCTGGAAACACCATATATTTT
CASLRQGLNSGNTIYF
>TRBV20-1|TRBJ2-3|NA|NA
TGCAGTGCCCATCACGGGGATACGCAGTATTTT
CSAHHGDTQYF
>TRBV3-1/TRBV3-2|TRBJ2-1|NA|NA
TGTGCCAGCAGCCAAACCCGACTATCCTCCTACAATGAGCAGTTCTTC
CASSQTRLSSYNEQFF
>TRBV19|TRBJ1-4|NA|TRBD1
TGTGCCAGTAACAGGGGAACTAATGAAAAACTGTTTTTT
CASNRGTNEKLFF
>TRBV27|TRBJ2-2|NA|NA
TGTGCCAGCAGCCCGGGGGTCGGCACCGGGGAGCTGTTTTTT
CASSPGVGTGELFF
>TRBV10-1|TRBJ2-1|NA|NA
TGCGCCAGCAGTGCTTTACCCGGGGGCAATGAGCAGTTCTTC
CASSALPGGNEQFF
>TRBV27|TRBJ2-7|once|NA
TGTGCCAGCAGTACCGCCGGGGCTCTTAGACCCGAGCAGTACTTC
CASSTAGALRPEQYF
>TRBV28|TRBJ1-5|NA|NA
TGTGCCAGCAGCCAGGGCCTTTATAGCAATCAGCCCCAGCATTTT
CASSQGLYSNQPQHF
>TRBV28|TRBJ1-1|NA|NA
TGTGCCAGCAGTCCCCTAACCCGGGCAAACACTGAAGCTTTCTTT
CASSPLTRANTEAFF
>TRBV28|TRBJ1-2|NA|TRBD1
TGTGCCACCTGGGGACAGCGGGGCCGTAGCTATGGCTACACCTTC
CATWGQRGRSYGYTF
>TRBV25-1|TRBJ2-7|NA|TRBD1
TGTGCCAGCAGTGGACAGGGGGCCGGCGAGCAGTACTTC
CASSGQGAGEQYF
>TRBV28|TRBJ1-2|NA|TRBD1
TGTGCCAGCAGTTCACCTTTGGGACAGAACTATGGCTACACCTTC
CASSSPLGQNYGYTF
>TRBV5-4|TRBJ2-7|once|TRBD1
TGTGCCAGCAGCCACACCGGGACAGTCTCGTACGAGCAGTACTTC
CASSHTGTVSYEQYF
>TRBV14|TRBJ1-5|NA|NA
TGTGCCAGCAGCCAAGATGGGAGGGAAGGCCAGCCCCAGCATTTT
CASSQDGREGQPQHF
>TRBV27|TRBJ1-1|NA|NA
TGTGCCAGCAGTCCGAGGGCGCCGAGTAACACTGAAGCTTTCTTT
CASSPRAPSNTEAFF
>TRBV18|TRBJ2-7|NA|NA
TGTGCCAGCTCACTCGGCCACCCGGGAGCCTACGAGCAGTACTTC
CASSLGHPGAYEQYF
>TRBV6-1|TRBJ2-2|NA|NA
TGTGCCAGCAGTGAGAGAACAGGGGGGGGCCCCGGGGAGCTGTTTTTT
CASSERTGGGPGELFF